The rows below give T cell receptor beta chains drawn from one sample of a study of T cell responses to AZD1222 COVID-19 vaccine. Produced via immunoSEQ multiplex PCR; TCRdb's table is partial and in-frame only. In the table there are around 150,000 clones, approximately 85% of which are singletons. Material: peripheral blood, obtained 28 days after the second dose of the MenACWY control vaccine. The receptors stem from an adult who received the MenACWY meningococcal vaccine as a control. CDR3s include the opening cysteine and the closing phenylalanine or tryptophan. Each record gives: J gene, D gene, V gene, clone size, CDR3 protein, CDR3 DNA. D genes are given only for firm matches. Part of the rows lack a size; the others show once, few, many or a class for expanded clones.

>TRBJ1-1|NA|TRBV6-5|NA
CASSQTSKNTEAFF
TGTGCCAGCAGTCAGACAAGCAAGAACACTGAAGCTTTCTTT
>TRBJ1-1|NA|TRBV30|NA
CAWMGQANTEAFF
TGTGCCTGGATGGGGCAGGCGAACACTGAAGCTTTCTTT
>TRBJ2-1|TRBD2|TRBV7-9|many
CASSLASGLAGGNNEQFF
TGTGCCAGCAGCTTAGCGAGTGGACTAGCGGGGGGTAACAATGAGCAGTTCTTC
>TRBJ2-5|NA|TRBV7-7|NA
CASSPGLTQETQYF
TGTGCCAGCAGCCCCGGACTAACACAAGAGACCCAGTACTTC
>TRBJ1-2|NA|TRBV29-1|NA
CSVDGGNYGYTF
TGCAGCGTTGATGGCGGGAACTATGGCTACACCTTC
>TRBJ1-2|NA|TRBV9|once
CASSVGGRGANYGYTF
TGTGCCAGCAGCGTAGGAGGGCGGGGGGCGAACTATGGCTACACCTTC
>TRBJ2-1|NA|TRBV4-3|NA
CASSQDLSRGPEWSYNEQFF
TGCGCCAGCAGCCAAGACCTGTCAAGAGGGCCGGAGTGGTCCTACAATGAGCAGTTCTTC
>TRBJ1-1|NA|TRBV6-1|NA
CASSEPGRGARNTEAFF
TGTGCCAGCAGTGAACCGGGGAGGGGCGCGAGGAACACTGAAGCTTTCTTT
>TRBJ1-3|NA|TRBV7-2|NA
CASSLGLTGDSGNTIYF
TGTGCCAGCAGCTTAGGACTCACAGGAGACTCTGGAAACACCATATATTTT
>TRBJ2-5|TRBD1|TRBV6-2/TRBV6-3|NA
CASSYSTFGTGGETQYF
TGTGCCAGCAGTTACTCGACATTTGGGACAGGCGGAGAGACCCAGTACTTC
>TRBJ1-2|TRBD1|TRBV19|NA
CASTRTGGGGYGYTF
TGTGCCAGTACCCGGACAGGGGGCGGAGGCTATGGCTACACCTTC
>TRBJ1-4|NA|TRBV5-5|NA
CASSFTTGTELFF
TGTGCCAGCAGCTTTACTACAGGGACGGAACTGTTTTTT
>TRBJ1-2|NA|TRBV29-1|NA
CSVSGRRGGGYGYTF
TGCAGCGTTTCGGGCCGACGAGGAGGAGGCTATGGCTACACCTTC
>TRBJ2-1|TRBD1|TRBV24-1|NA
CATSDFGTGDSEQFF
TGTGCCACCAGTGATTTTGGGACAGGGGATAGTGAGCAGTTCTTC
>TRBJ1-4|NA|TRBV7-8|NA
CASSLARLTNEKLFF
TGTGCCAGCAGCTTGGCCAGGTTAACTAATGAAAAACTGTTTTTT
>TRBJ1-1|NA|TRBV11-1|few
CASSLDTEAFF
TGTGCCAGCAGCTTAGACACTGAAGCTTTCTTT
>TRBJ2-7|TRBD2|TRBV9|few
CASSVGVSGKGSYEQYF
TGTGCCAGCAGCGTAGGCGTTAGCGGGAAGGGTTCCTACGAGCAGTACTTC
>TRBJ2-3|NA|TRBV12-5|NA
CASGLSRTLGEYF
TGTGCTAGTGGTTTGTCCCGAACATTAGGGGAGTATTTT
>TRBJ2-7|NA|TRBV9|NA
CASSPGGESEQYF
TGTGCCAGCAGCCCCGGTGGGGAGAGCGAGCAGTACTTC
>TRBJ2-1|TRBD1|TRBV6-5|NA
CASSYGQGSYNEQFF
TGTGCCAGCAGTTACGGACAGGGCTCCTACAATGAGCAGTTCTTC
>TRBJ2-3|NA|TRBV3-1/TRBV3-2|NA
CASSPPPGRHTDTQYF
TGTGCCAGCAGCCCGCCTCCAGGACGACACACAGATACGCAGTATTTT
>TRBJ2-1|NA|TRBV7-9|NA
CASSGTGSYNEQFF
TGTGCCAGCAGCGGGACGGGTTCCTACAATGAGCAGTTCTTC
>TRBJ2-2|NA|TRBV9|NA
CASSVQGYTGELFF
TGTGCCAGCAGCGTACAGGGGTACACCGGGGAGCTGTTTTTT
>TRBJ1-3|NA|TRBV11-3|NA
CASSLGGAGNTIYF
TGTGCCAGCAGCTTAGGAGGGGCTGGAAACACCATATATTTT
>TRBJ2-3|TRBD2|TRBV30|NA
CAWRRTSGTDTQYF
TGTGCCTGGAGGAGGACTAGCGGCACAGATACGCAGTATTTT
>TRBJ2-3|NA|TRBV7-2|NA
CASSLFPADTQYF
TGTGCCAGCAGCTTATTCCCGGCAGATACGCAGTATTTT
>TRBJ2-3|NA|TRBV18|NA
CASSPSSGKGTDTQYF
TGTGCCAGCTCGCCATCCTCGGGGAAGGGGACAGATACGCAGTATTTT
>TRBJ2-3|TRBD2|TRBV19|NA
CASSIDRGGDTQYF
TGTGCCAGTAGTATAGACCGCGGGGGGGATACGCAGTATTTT
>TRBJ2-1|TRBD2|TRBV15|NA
CATSGSLDNEQFF
TGTGCCACTAGCGGGAGTTTGGACAATGAGCAGTTCTTC
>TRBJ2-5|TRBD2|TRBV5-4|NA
CASSRSARTSGGAQYF
TGTGCCAGCTCACGATCAGCGAGGACTAGCGGGGGGGCCCAGTACTTC
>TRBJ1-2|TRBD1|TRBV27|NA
CASSSWTGGLGYTF
TGTGCCAGCAGTTCATGGACAGGGGGCCTTGGCTACACCTTC
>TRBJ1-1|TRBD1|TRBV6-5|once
CASRRTGAAEAFF
TGTGCCAGCAGACGTACAGGGGCGGCTGAAGCTTTCTTT
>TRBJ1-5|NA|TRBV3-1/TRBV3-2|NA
CASSYQGNNQPQHF
TGTGCCAGCAGCTATCAGGGGAACAATCAGCCCCAGCATTTT
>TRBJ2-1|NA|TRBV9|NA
CASSATVAASYNEQFF
TGTGCCAGCAGCGCGACCGTAGCGGCGTCCTACAATGAGCAGTTCTTC
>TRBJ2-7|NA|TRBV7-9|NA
CASSLTDRYEQYF
TGTGCCAGCAGCTTAACAGACCGATACGAGCAGTACTTC
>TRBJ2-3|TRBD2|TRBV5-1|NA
CASSLVAGGLTDTQYF
TGCGCCAGCAGCTTGGTAGCGGGGGGCCTCACAGATACGCAGTATTTT
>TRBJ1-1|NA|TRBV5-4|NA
CASSALSNTEAFF
TGTGCCAGCAGCGCCTTGAGTAACACTGAAGCTTTCTTT
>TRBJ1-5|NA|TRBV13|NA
CASSLGYQPQHF
TGTGCCAGCAGCCTAGGCTATCAGCCCCAGCATTTT
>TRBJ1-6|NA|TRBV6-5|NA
CASSKNRDSPLHF
TGTGCCAGCAGTAAGAACAGGGATTCACCCCTCCACTTT
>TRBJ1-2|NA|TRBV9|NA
CASSVDPTNYGYTF
TGTGCCAGCAGCGTAGACCCGACTAACTATGGCTACACCTTC
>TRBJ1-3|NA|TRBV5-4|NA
CASSLALEGTGNTIYF
TGTGCCAGCAGCTTGGCCTTAGAGGGAACTGGAAACACCATATATTTT
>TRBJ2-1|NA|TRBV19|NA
CASSILGNEQFF
TGTGCCAGTAGTATATTGGGGAATGAGCAGTTCTTC
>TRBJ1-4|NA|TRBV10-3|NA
CAISAGPTTNEKLFF
TGTGCCATCAGTGCCGGGCCTACAACTAATGAAAAACTGTTTTTT
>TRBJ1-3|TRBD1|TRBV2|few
CASSWDRFSSGNTIYF
TGTGCCAGCAGTTGGGACAGGTTCAGCTCTGGAAACACCATATATTTT
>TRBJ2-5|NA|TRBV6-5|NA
CASRRGVSLETQYF
TGTGCCAGCAGAAGGGGGGTTAGCTTAGAGACCCAGTACTTC
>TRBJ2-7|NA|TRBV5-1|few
CASSKDSSSYEQYF
TGCGCCAGCAGCAAGGACAGCAGCTCCTACGAGCAGTACTTC
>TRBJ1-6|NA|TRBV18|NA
CASSPTVSGSSYNSPLHF
TGTGCCAGCTCACCCACTGTAAGTGGCAGCTCCTATAATTCACCCCTCCACTTT